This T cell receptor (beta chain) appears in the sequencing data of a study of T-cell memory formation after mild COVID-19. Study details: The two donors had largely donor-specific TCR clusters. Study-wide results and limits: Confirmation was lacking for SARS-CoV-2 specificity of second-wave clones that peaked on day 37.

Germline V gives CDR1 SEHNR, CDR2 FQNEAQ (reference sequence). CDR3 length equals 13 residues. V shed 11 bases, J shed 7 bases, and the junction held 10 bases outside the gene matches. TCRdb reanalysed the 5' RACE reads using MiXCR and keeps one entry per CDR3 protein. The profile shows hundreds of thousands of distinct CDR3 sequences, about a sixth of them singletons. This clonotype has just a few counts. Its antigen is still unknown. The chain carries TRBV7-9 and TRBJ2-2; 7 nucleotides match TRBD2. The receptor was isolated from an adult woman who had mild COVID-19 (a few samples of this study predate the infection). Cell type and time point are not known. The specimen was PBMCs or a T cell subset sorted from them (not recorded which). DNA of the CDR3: TGTGCCCGACTGAGCGGGACTGTCGGGGAGCTGTTTTTT. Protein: CARLSGTVGELFF. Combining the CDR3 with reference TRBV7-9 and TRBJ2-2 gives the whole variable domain DTGVSQNPRHKITKRGQNVTFRCDPISEHNRLYWYRQTLGQGPEFLTYFQNEAQLEKSRLLSDRFSAERPKGSFSTLEIQRTEQGDSAMYLCARLSGTVGELFFGEGSRLTVL.